Below are 20 T cell receptor beta chains sequenced from a single sample in a study of T cell responses to AZD1222 COVID-19 vaccine. Profiling relied on immunoSEQ multiplex PCR, and the TCRdb table lists in-frame clones only, not all of them. The data show about 160,000 clones, around 93% seen once. Source: peripheral blood, taken on day 0 of AZD1222 vaccination. All receptors derive from an adult in good health.

The chain combines TRBV10-3 with TRBJ2-2; 7 bases map to TRBD2. Germline CDR1 reads ENHRY; CDR2 reads SYGVKD. The CDR3 loop spans 15 amino acids. The J segment lost 4 bases and the V segment lost 6 bases, leaving 8 bases of the junction unmatched. CDR3: CAIRKAGDLTGELFF. The CDR3 DNA reads as TGTGCCATCAGGAAGGCGGGAGACCTCACCGGGGAGCTGTTTTTT.

This rearrangement joins TRBV5-1 to TRBJ1-2; D not certain. Germline-derived CDR1 and CDR2 are SGHRS and YFSETQ. CDR3 size: 13 residues. The V end lost 0 bases, the J end lost 3 bases, and 6 bases lay between the germline ends. The CDR3 reads CASSLVTDYGYTF. In DNA form, the CDR3 reads TGCGCCAGCAGCTTGGTAACAGACTATGGCTACACCTTC.

V is TRBV5-4 and J is TRBJ1-5, with 10 nucleotides matching TRBD1. V shed 0 bases and J 8 bases; nucleotides not matched to a gene: 8. In germline, CDR1 is SGHNT, CDR2 YYREEE (reference sequence). There are 16 residues in the CDR3. Here the CDR3 reads CASSLGGGQGEKPQHF. DNA of the CDR3: TGTGCCAGCAGCTTGGGGGGCGGACAGGGGGAGAAGCCCCAGCATTTT.

The rearrangement joins TRBV7-2 to TRBJ2-1, with 8 bases matching TRBD1. The V segment lost 5 bases and the J segment 8 bases; nucleotides outside the gene matches: 8. The germline CDR1 and CDR2 sequences are SGHTA and FQGNSA. The CDR3 is made up of 14 amino acids. CDR3 sequence: CASSLGQGIDEQFF. The DNA of the CDR3 is TGTGCCAGCAGCCTCGGACAGGGAATCGATGAGCAGTTCTTC.

V and J are TRBV14 and TRBJ2-7, with D hard to call. CDR3 size: 15 residues. Germline CDR1 and CDR2: SGHDN and FVKESK. Trimming shortened V by 0 bases and J by 3 bases, and 12 bases separated the two germline ends. DNA of the CDR3: TGTGCCAGCAGCCAAGACCGCGGCCGGTTCTACGAGCAGTACTTC. This sequence encodes CASSQDRGRFYEQYF.

The chain uses TRBV14 and TRBJ2-5, with D unclear. With 4 bases removed from V and 2 bases from J, the gap between germline ends came to 8 bases. There are 13 residues in the CDR3. Germline V gives CDR1 SGHDN, CDR2 FVKESK. The CDR3: CASSPINQETQYF. The CDR3, as DNA: TGTGCCAGCAGCCCGATTAATCAAGAGACCCAGTACTTC.

The rearrangement links TRBV12-5 to TRBJ1-4; 10 bases map to TRBD1. The CDR3 covers 14 residues. V shed 5 bases, J shed 8 bases, and the junction held 5 bases outside the gene matches. Germline V lookup: CDR1 LGHNT, CDR2 FRNRAP. CDR3 region: CASGKGTGEEKLFF. CDR3 bases: TGTGCTAGTGGTAAAGGGACAGGGGAAGAAAAACTGTTTTTT.

J is TRBJ2-7 and V is TRBV7-9; D not certain. Per the germline V gene, CDR1 is SEHNR and CDR2 is FQNEAQ (reference sequence). The CDR3 covers 13 residues. Trimming pared 5 bases from V and 1 base from J, leaving 9 bases between. CDR3 sequence (DNA): TGTGCCAGCAGCGCGTCTAGTTCCTACGAGCAGTACTTC. It is translated as CASSASSSYEQYF.

The V and J genes are TRBV28 and TRBJ2-7; D may be TRBD1 or TRBD2 (5 bases each). The germline CDR1 and CDR2 sequences are MDHEN and SYDVKM. The CDR3 runs 14 residues. V lost 7 bases and J 5 bases, leaving 18 bases between the germline ends. The CDR3 nucleotides read TGTGCCAGCACCTTGGGACCCTACTCTAACGAGCAGTACTTC. Translation gives CASTLGPYSNEQYF.

The rearrangement uses TRBV27 and TRBJ2-7; D call uncertain. V lost 7 bases and J lost 2, with 12 bases in between. The CDR3 contains 13 residues. Germline-derived CDR1 and CDR2 are MNHEY and SMNVEV (reference sequence). The CDR3 DNA follows: TGTGCCAGCACTTGGACGCTAGCCTACGAGCAGTACTTC. Translating it yields CASTWTLAYEQYF.

The gene calls are TRBV25-1 and TRBJ2-7; tentative D call: TRBD2 (6 bases). The CDR3 sequence is 15 residues long. V was clipped by 6 bases and J by 2 bases, with 17 bases between them. From germline, CDR1 is MGHDK and CDR2 SYGVNS. CDR3 region: CASRGSGLLPYEQYF. The CDR3 coding sequence is TGTGCCAGCAGGGGCTCGGGACTTCTGCCCTACGAGCAGTACTTC.

The chain has TRBV9 and TRBJ1-2; 9 bases are shared with TRBD1. Germline assignment: CDR1 SGDLS and CDR2 YYNGEE. The CDR3 is 15 amino acids. Trimming removed 3 bases from V and 5 bases from J; junction bases left unmatched: 8. The CDR3 sequence is CASSESGTGPYGYTF. CDR3 nucleotide sequence: TGTGCCAGCAGCGAGTCCGGGACAGGGCCTTATGGCTACACCTTC.

The chain is built from TRBV27 and TRBJ2-5; D not certain. The CDR3 length is 15 residues. V was trimmed by 5 bases and J by 5 bases, leaving 18 bases between them. The germline V gene encodes CDR1 MNHEY and CDR2 SMNVEV (reference sequence). This CDR3 reads CASSPRWLNGETQYF. The CDR3 region has the DNA TGTGCCAGCAGTCCGCGTTGGTTGAATGGGGAGACCCAGTACTTC.

The chain employs TRBV28 and TRBJ2-7; 10 bases are shared with TRBD1. CDR1 is MDHEN, CDR2 SYDVKM, per germline. The CDR3 loop spans 16 amino acids. The J segment lost 1 base and the V segment lost 7 bases, leaving 10 bases of the junction unmatched. CDR3 region: CASKPGQGRGSYEQYF. The CDR3, as DNA: TGTGCCAGCAAACCGGGACAGGGGAGAGGGTCCTACGAGCAGTACTTC.

J is TRBJ1-1 and V is TRBV7-3; 9 bases agree with TRBD1. Germline V gene data show CDR1 as SGHTA and CDR2 as FQGTGA. The length of the CDR3 is 15 residues. Trimming removed 1 base from V and 4 bases from J; junction bases left unmatched: 4. CDR3 nucleotide sequence: TGTGCCAGCAGCTTAATGGGACAGGGAATCACTGAAGCTTTCTTT. Translated, it gives CASSLMGQGITEAFF.

CDR3 sequence (DNA): TGTGCCAGCAGTGAATGGGGAGGTCCGGCCGGAAACACCATATATTTT. It yields the protein CASSEWGGPAGNTIYF. The chain links TRBV25-1 to TRBJ1-3; D uncertain. Germline values: CDR1 MGHDK, CDR2 SYGVNS. V lost 1 base and J lost 4, with 14 bases in between. The CDR3 spans 16 residues.

The chain links TRBV2 to TRBJ2-7; 12 nucleotides align to TRBD1. V gave up 8 bases and J gave up 5 bases; unmatched junction bases: 4. Looked up from germline, CDR1 is SNHLY and CDR2 is FYNNEI. CDR3 length equals 13 residues. The CDR3 region has the DNA TGTGCCAGCGCGGGGACAGGGGGCAACGAGCAGTACTTC. Protein: CASAGTGGNEQYF. Filled out from reference TRBV2 and TRBJ2-7, the complete variable domain reads EPEVTQTPSHQVTQMGQEVILRCVPISNHLYFYWYRQILGQKVEFLVSFYNNEISEKSEIFDDQFSVERPDGSNFTLKIRSTKLEDSAMYFCASAGTGGNEQYFGPGTRLTVT.

This clone was detected only once. The rearrangement links TRBV2 to TRBJ1-1; D gene unclear. The V end was cut by 11 bases, the J end by 4 bases, with 14 bases between. Germline V gives CDR1 SNHLY, CDR2 FYNNEI. CDR3 length: 12 amino acids. Here the CDR3 DNA reads TGTGCCGGAAACTCGGACCGCACTGAAGCTTTCTTT. Residues: CAGNSDRTEAFF.

The chain is built from TRBV13 and TRBJ1-5; D is ambiguous. Trimming pared 4 bases from V and 7 bases from J, leaving 8 bases between. The CDR3 consists of 12 residues. Germline-derived CDR1 and CDR2 are PRHDT and FYEKMQ (reference sequence). The CDR3 region is CASSSRGQPQHF. The CDR3 DNA reads as TGTGCCAGCAGCTCCCGAGGACAGCCCCAGCATTTT. Full variable domain (remainder filled in from reference TRBV13 and TRBJ1-5): AAGVIQSPRHLIKEKRETATLKCYPIPRHDTVYWYQQGPGQDPQFLISFYEKMQSDKGSIPDRFSAQQFSDYHSELNMSSLELGDSALYFCASSSRGQPQHFGDGTRLSIL.

The V gene is TRBV12-5, the J gene TRBJ1-6; D is undetermined. This CDR3 has 15 amino acids. The V end lost 2 bases, the J end lost 7 bases, and 12 bases lay between the germline ends. Germline V lookup: CDR1 LGHNT, CDR2 FRNRAP. Here the CDR3 reads CASGLSLDGNSPLHF. In nucleotides, the CDR3 is TGTGCTAGTGGTTTGTCCCTGGACGGAAATTCACCCCTCCACTTT.